This section outlines one T cell receptor beta chain sequence together with its context. Its specificity is unknown. V was shortened by 3 bases and J by 4 bases, with 13 bases between the two germline ends. The germline V gene encodes CDR1 MNHEY and CDR2 SMNVEV (reference sequence). CDR3 length equals 14 residues. The protocol was immunoSEQ multiplex PCR, while the TCRdb copy is restricted to in-frame clones and leaves out a portion. The sample carries roughly 120,000 clones, about 94% recorded once. The data originate from a study of T cell responses to AZD1222 COVID-19 vaccine. Study-level points and caveats: Without day 14 samples, only post-peak T cell repertoires were studied.

The rearrangement links TRBV27 to TRBJ2-7; the D is unclear. The sequence was obtained from an adult in good health. This sample comprised peripheral blood, obtained on day 0 of AZD1222 vaccination. As DNA, the CDR3 is TGTGCCAGCAGTTTCGGGCCGTTCGGTTACGAGCAGTACTTC. This gives the protein CASSFGPFGYEQYF.